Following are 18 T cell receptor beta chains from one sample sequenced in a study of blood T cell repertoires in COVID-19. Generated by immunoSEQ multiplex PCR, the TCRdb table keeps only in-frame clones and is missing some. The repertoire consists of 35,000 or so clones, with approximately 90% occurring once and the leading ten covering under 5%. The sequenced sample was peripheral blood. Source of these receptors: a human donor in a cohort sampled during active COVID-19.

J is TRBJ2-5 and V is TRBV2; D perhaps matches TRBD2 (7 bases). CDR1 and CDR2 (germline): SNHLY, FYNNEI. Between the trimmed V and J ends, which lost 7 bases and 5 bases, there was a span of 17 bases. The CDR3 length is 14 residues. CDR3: CASKRGGGTETQYF. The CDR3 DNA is TGTGCCAGCAAGAGGGGCGGGGGCACGGAGACCCAGTACTTC.

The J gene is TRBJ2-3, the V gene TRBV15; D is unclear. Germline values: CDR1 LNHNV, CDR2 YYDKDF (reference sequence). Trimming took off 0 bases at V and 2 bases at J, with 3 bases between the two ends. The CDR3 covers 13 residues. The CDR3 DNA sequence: TGTGCCACCAGCAGAGACATCACAGATACGCAGTATTTT. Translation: CATSRDITDTQYF. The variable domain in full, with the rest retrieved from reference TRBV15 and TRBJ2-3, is DAMVIQNPRYQVTQFGKPVTLSCSQTLNHNVMYWYQQKSSQAPKLLFHYYDKDFNNEADTPDNFQSRRPNTSFCFLDIRSPGLGDTAMYLCATSRDITDTQYFGPGTRLTVL.

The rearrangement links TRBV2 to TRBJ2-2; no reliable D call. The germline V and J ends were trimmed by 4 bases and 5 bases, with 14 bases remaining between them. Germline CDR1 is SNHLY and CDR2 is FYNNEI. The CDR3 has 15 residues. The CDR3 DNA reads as TGTGCCAGCAGTGCCAGCCAGGCCGCTACCGGGGAGCTGTTTTTT. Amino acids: CASSASQAATGELFF.

The CDR3 coding sequence is TGTGCCTGGAGTACCCGACAGGGGCTAACCACGAACACCGGGGAGCTGTTTTTT. It specifies CAWSTRQGLTTNTGELFF. This chain uses TRBV30 with TRBJ2-2, with 8 bases identical to TRBD1. CDR1 and CDR2 from the germline V gene are GTSNPN and SVGIG (reference sequence). The CDR3 has 18 amino acids. Trimming cost V 2 bases and J 0 bases; bases outside gene matches: 11.

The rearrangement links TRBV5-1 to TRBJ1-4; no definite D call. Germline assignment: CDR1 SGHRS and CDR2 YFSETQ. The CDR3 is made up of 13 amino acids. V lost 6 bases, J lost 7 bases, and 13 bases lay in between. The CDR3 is CASNYGEGEKLFF. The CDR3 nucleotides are TGCGCCAGCAATTACGGGGAAGGTGAAAAACTGTTTTTT. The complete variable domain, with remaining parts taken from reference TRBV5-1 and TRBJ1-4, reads KAGVTQTPRYLIKTRGQQVTLSCSPISGHRSVSWYQQTPGQGLQFLFEYFSETQRNKGNFPGRFSGRQFSNSRSEMNVSTLELGDSALYLCASNYGEGEKLFFGSGTQLSVL.

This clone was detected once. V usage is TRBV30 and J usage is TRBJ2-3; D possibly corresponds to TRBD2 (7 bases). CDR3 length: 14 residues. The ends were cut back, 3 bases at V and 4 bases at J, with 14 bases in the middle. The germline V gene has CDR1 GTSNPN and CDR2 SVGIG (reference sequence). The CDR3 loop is CAWRGGGPPDTQYF. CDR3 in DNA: TGTGCCTGGAGGGGAGGGGGGCCCCCAGATACGCAGTATTTT.

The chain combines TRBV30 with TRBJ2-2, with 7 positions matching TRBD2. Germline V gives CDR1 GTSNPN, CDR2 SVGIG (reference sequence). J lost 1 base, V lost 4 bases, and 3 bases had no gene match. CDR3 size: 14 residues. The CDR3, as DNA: TGTGCCTGGAAACCGGGAGGGAACACCGGGGAGCTGTTTTTT. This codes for CAWKPGGNTGELFF.

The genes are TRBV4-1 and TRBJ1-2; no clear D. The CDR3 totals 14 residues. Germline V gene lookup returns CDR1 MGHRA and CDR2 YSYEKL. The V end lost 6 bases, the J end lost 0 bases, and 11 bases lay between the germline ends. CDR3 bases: TGCGCCAGCAGAACCACCGGGGCTAACTATGGCTACACCTTC. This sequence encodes CASRTTGANYGYTF.

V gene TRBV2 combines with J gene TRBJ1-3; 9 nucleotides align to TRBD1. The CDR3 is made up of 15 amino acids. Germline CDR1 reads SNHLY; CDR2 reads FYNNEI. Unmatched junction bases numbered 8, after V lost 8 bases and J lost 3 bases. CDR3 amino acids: CASGGQGGVGNTIYF. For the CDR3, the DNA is TGTGCCAGCGGGGGACAGGGAGGCGTTGGAAACACCATATATTTT.

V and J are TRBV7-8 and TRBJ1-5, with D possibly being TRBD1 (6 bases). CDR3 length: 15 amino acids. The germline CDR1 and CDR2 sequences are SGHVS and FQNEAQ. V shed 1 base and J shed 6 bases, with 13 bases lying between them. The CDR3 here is CASSLVGQGSQPQHF. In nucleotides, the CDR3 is TGTGCCAGCAGCTTAGTGGGGCAGGGGAGTCAGCCCCAGCATTTT.

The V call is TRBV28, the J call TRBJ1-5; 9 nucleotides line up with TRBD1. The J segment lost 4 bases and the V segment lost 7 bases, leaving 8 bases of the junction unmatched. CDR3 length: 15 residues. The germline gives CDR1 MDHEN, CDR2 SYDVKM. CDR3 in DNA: TGTGCCAGCACCAAGGGAGGGACAGGGAATCAGCCCCAGCATTTT. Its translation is CASTKGGTGNQPQHF.

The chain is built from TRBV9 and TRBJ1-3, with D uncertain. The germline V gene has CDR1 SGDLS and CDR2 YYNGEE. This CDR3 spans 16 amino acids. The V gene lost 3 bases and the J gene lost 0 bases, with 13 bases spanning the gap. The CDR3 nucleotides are TGTGCCAGCAGCGCCCACCCAGGACTCTCTGGAAACACCATATATTTT. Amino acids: CASSAHPGLSGNTIYF.

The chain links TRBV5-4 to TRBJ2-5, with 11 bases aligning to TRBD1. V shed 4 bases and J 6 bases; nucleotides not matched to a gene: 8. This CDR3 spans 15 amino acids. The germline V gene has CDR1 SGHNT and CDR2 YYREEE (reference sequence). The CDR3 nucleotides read TGTGCCAGCAGCCGGACAGGGGGCGCGATCCAGACCCAGTACTTC. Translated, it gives CASSRTGGAIQTQYF.

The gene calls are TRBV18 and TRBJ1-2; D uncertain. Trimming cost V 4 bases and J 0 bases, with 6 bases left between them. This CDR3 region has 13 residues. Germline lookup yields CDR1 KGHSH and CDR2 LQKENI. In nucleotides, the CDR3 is TGTGCCAGCTCACTTGCGGCTAACTATGGCTACACCTTC. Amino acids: CASSLAANYGYTF. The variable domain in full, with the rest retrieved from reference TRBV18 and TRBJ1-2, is NAGVMQNPRHLVRRRGQEARLRCSPMKGHSHVYWYRQLPEEGLKFMVYLQKENIIDESGMPKERFSAEFPKEGPSILRIQQVVRGDSAAYFCASSLAANYGYTFGSGTRLTVV.

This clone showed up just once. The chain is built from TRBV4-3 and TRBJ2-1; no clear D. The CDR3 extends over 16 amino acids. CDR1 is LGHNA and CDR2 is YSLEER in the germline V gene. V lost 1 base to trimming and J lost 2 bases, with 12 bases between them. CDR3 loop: CASSQGSARTYNEQFF. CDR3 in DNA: TGCGCCAGCAGCCAAGGTTCGGCTAGAACCTACAATGAGCAGTTCTTC.

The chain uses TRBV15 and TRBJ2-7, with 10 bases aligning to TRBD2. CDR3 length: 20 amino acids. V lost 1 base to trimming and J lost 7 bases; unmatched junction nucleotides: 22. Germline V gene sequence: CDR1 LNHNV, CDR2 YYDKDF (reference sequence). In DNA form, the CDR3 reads TGTGCCACCAGCAGAGCCCCCGGAGGGGTGTCTAGCGGGAGTTCCGGGGAGCAGTACTTC. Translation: CATSRAPGGVSSGSSGEQYF.

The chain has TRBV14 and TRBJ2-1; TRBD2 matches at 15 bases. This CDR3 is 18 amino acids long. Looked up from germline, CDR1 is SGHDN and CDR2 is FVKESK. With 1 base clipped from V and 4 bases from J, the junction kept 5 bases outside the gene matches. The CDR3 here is CASSQGWTSGRVYNEQFF. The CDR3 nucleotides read TGTGCCAGCAGCCAAGGGTGGACTAGCGGGAGGGTTTACAATGAGCAGTTCTTC.

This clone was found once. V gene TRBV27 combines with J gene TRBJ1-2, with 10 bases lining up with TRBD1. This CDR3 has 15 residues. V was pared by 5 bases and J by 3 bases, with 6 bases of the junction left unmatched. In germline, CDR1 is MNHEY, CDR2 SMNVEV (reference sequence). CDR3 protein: CASSRGTGVYYGYTF. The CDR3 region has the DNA TGTGCCAGCAGTCGAGGGACAGGGGTATACTATGGCTACACCTTC.